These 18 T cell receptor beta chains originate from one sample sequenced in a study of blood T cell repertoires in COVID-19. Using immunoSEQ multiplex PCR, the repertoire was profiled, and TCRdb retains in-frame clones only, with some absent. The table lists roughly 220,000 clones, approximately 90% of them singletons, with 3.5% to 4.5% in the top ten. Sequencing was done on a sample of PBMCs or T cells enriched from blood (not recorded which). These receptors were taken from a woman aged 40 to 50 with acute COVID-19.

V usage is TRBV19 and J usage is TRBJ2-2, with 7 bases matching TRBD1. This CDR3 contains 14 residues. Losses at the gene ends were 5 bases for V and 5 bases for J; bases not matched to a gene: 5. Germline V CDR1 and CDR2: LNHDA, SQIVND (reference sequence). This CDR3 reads CASSGTGVTGELFF. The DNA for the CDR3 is TGTGCCAGTAGTGGTACAGGGGTTACCGGGGAGCTGTTTTTT.

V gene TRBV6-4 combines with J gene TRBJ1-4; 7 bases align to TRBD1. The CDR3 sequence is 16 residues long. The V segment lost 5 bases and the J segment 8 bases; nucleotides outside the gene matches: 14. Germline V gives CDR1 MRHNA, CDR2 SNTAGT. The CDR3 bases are TGTGCCAGCAGTACATCCGACAGGGTTGTTCGAGAAAAACTGTTTTTT. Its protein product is CASSTSDRVVREKLFF.

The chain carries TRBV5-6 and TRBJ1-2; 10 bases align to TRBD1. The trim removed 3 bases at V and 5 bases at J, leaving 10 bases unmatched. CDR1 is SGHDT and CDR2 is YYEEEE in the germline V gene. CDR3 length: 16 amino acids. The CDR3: CASSSPVRTGGYGYTF. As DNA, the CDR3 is TGTGCCAGCAGCTCCCCCGTCAGGACAGGGGGATATGGCTACACCTTC.

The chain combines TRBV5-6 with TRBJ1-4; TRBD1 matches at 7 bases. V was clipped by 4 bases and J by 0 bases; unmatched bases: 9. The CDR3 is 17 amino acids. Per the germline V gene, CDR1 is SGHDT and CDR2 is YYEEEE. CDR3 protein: CASSRLHRGATNEKLFF. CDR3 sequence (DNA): TGTGCCAGCAGCCGGCTCCACAGGGGTGCAACTAATGAAAAACTGTTTTTT.

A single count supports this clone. CDR3: CASSSRPGNTEAFF. The CDR3 DNA reads as TGTGCCAGCAGCTCCCGGCCAGGGAACACTGAAGCTTTCTTT. V gene TRBV7-2 combines with J gene TRBJ1-1; no clear D gene. CDR1 is SGHTA and CDR2 is FQGNSA in the germline V gene. Trimming stripped 4 bases from V and 1 base from J, with 10 bases between. This CDR3 has 14 amino acids.

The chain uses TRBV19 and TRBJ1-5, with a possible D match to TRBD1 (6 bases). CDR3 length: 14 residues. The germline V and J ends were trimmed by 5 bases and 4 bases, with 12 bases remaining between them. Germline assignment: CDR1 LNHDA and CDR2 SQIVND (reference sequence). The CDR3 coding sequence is TGTGCCAGTAGTGCGACAGGACGGAATCAGCCCCAGCATTTT. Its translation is CASSATGRNQPQHF.

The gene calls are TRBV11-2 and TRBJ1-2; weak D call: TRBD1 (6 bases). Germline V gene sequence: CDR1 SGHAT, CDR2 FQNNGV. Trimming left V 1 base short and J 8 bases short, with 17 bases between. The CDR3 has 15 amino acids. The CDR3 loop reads CASSLVPKQGGGYTF. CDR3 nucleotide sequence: TGTGCCAGCAGCTTAGTTCCAAAACAGGGTGGAGGCTACACCTTC.

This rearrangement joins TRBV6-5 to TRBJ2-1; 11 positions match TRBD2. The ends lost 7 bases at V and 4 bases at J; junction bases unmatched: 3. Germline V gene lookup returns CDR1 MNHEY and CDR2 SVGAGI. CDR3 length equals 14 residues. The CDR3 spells CASTVAGGYNEQFF. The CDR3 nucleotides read TGTGCCAGCACCGTAGCGGGGGGGTACAATGAGCAGTTCTTC.

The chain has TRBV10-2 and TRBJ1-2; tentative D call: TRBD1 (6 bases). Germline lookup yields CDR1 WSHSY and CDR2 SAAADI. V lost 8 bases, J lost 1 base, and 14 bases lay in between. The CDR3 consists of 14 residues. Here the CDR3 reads CASQGQNDNYGYTF. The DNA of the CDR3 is TGCGCCAGCCAAGGACAGAATGATAACTATGGCTACACCTTC.

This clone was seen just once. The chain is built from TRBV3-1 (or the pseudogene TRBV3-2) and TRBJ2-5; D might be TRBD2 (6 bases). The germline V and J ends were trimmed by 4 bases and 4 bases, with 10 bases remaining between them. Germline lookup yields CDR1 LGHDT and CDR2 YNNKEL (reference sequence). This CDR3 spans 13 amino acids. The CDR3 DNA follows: TGTGCCAGCAGCCCCCGGGACTTAGAGACCCAGTACTTC. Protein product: CASSPRDLETQYF.

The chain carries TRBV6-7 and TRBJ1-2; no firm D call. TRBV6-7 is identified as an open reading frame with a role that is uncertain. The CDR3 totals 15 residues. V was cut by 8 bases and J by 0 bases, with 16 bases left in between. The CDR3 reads CASPPGTSSNYGYTF. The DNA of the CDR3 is TGTGCCAGCCCCCCAGGTACTTCATCTAACTATGGCTACACCTTC.

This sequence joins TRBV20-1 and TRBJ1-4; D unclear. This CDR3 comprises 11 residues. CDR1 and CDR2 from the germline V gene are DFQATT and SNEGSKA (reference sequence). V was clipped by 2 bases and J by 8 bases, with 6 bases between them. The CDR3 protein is CSARPREKLFF. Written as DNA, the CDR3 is TGCAGTGCTAGACCCAGGGAAAAACTGTTTTTT.

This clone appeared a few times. CDR3 protein: CASSGGAADTQYF. CDR3 nucleotide sequence: TGTGCCAGCAGCGGGGGGGCGGCAGATACGCAGTATTTT. V gene TRBV6-4 combines with J gene TRBJ2-3; 8 bases are shared with TRBD2. This CDR3 comprises 13 residues. Germline CDR1 is MRHNA and CDR2 is SNTAGT. Trimming took 6 bases from V and 4 from J; bases not matched to a gene: 3.

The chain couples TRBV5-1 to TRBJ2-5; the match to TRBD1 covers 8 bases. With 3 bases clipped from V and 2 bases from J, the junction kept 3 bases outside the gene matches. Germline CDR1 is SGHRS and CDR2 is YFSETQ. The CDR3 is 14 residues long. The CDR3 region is CASSSGDRQETQYF. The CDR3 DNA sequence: TGCGCCAGCAGCTCCGGGGACAGGCAAGAGACCCAGTACTTC.

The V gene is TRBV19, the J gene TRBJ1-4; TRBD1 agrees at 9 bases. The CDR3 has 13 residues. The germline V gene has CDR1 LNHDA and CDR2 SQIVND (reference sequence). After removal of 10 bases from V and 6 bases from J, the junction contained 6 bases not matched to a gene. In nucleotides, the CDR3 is TGTGCCACTAACAGGGGGCGGCATGAAAAACTGTTTTTT. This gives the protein CATNRGRHEKLFF.

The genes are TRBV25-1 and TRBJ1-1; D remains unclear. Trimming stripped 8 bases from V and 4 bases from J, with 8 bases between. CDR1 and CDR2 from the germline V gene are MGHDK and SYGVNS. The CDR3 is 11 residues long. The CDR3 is CASGRFTEAFF. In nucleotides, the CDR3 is TGTGCCAGCGGGCGATTCACTGAAGCTTTCTTT.

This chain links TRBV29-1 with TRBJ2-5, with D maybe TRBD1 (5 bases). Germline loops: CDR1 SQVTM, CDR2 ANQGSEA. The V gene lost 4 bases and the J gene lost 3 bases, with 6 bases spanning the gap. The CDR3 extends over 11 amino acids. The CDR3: CSVVGEETQYF. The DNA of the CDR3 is TGCAGCGTTGTAGGGGAAGAGACCCAGTACTTC.

The CDR3 protein is CASSQSDEQFF. CDR3 nucleotide sequence: TGCGCCAGCAGCCAAAGCGATGAGCAGTTCTTC. This sequence joins TRBV4-3 and TRBJ2-1, with D uncertain. This CDR3 has 11 amino acids. The germline V and J ends were trimmed by 2 bases and 8 bases, with 4 bases remaining between them. The germline V gene has CDR1 LGHNA and CDR2 YSLEER.